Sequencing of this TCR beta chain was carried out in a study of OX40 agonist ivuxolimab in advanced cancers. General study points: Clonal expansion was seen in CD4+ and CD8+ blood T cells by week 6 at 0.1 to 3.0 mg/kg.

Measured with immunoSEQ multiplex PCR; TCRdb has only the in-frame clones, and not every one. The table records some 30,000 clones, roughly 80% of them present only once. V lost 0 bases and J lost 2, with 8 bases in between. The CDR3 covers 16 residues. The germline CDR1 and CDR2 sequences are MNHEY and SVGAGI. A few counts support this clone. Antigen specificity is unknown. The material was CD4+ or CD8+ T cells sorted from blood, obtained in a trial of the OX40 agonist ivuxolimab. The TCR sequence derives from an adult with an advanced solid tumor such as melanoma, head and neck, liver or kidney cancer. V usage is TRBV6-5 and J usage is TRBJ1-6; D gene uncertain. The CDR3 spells CASSYSGVTYNSPLHF. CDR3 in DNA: TGTGCCAGCAGTTACTCCGGGGTCACCTATAATTCACCCCTCCACTTT.